The 15 T cell receptor beta chains below come from one sample, sequenced in a study of cytomegalovirus exposure and HLA in healthy donors. This PCR relied on a set of 60 Vbeta primers and 13 Jbeta primers. Using immunoSEQ multiplex PCR, the repertoire was profiled, and TCRdb retains in-frame clones only, with some absent. Of 65,000 to 85,000 clones in the sample, over 65% were seen once. The material sequenced was PBMCs. The receptors were sampled from a man in his fifties in good health and CMV-seropositive.

The V gene is TRBV9, the J gene TRBJ1-6; D is perhaps TRBD1 (5 bases). The CDR3 contains 15 residues. Germline-derived CDR1 and CDR2 are SGDLS and YYNGEE. Trimming removed 4 bases from V and 10 bases from J, with 18 bases in between. The CDR3 loop reads CASSPIDRGTSPLHF. DNA of the CDR3: TGTGCCAGCAGCCCGATAGATAGGGGAACCTCACCCCTCCACTTT.

Here the CDR3 DNA reads TGTGCCAGCAGCCTAAAACGGCAGGAACTAGCCAAAAACATTCAGTACTTC. Amino acids: CASSLKRQELAKNIQYF. The J gene is TRBJ2-4, the V gene TRBV7-3; no clear D gene. Germline CDR1 SGHTA, CDR2 FQGTGA. The CDR3 runs to 17 residues. The V end was cut by 5 bases, the J end by 0 bases, with 17 bases between.

The CDR3 loop reads CASSSGIGNTEAFF. CDR3 bases: TGTGCCAGTAGTTCAGGGATTGGGAACACTGAAGCTTTCTTT. This rearrangement joins TRBV19 to TRBJ1-1; possibly TRBD1 for D (5 bases). The CDR3 has 14 residues. V was cut by 5 bases and J by 1 base, with 11 bases left in between. Per the germline V gene, CDR1 is LNHDA and CDR2 is SQIVND (reference sequence).

J is TRBJ2-3 and V is TRBV19; unclear D gene. Germline loops: CDR1 LNHDA, CDR2 SQIVND (reference sequence). V lost 4 bases to trimming and J lost 2 bases, with 7 bases between them. The CDR3 covers 13 residues. In DNA, the CDR3 is TGTGCCAGTAGTAACTTAGACACAGATACGCAGTATTTT. Amino acids: CASSNLDTDTQYF.

The table lists this clone with a count of one. This chain connects TRBV5-1 to TRBJ2-5, with 10 bases lining up with TRBD2. CDR1 and CDR2 from the germline V gene are SGHRS and YFSETQ. The CDR3 spans 16 residues. V lost 0 bases, J lost 4 bases, and 6 bases stayed unmatched. DNA of the CDR3: TGCGCCAGCAGCTTGGTGGTAGCGGGAGGAGGAGAGACCCAGTACTTC. Translating gives CASSLVVAGGGETQYF.

The rearrangement links TRBV6-5 to TRBJ2-7; 11 bases line up with TRBD2. The CDR3 is 15 amino acids. Trimming cost V 5 bases and J 0 bases; bases outside gene matches: 3. Germline V gene lookup returns CDR1 MNHEY and CDR2 SVGAGI. Here the CDR3 reads CASSPGLAVSYEQYF. CDR3 coding DNA: TGTGCCAGCAGTCCGGGACTAGCGGTCTCCTACGAGCAGTACTTC.

In DNA, the CDR3 is TGTGCCAGCAGTCTAGGGACTAGCGGGGGGAGCTCCTACGAGCAGTACTTC. This encodes CASSLGTSGGSSYEQYF. This rearrangement joins TRBV28 to TRBJ2-7, with TRBD2 matching over 15 bases. The CDR3 contains 17 residues. CDR1 and CDR2 from the germline V gene are MDHEN and SYDVKM. Unmatched junction bases numbered 5, after V lost 5 bases and J lost 0 bases. The full variable domain, rest sourced from reference TRBV28 and TRBJ2-7, is DVKVTQSSRYLVKRTGEKVFLECVQDMDHENMFWYRQDPGLGLRLIYFSYDVKMKEKGDIPEGYSVSREKKERFSLILESASTNQTSMYLCASSLGTSGGSSYEQYFGPGTRLTVT.

This chain joins TRBV4-1 and TRBJ2-7; a possible D gene is TRBD1 (6 bases). The CDR3 extends over 15 amino acids. CDR1 and CDR2 from the germline V gene are MGHRA and YSYEKL. V lost 0 bases, J lost 4 bases, and 13 bases lay in between. In DNA, the CDR3 is TGCGCCAGCAGCCAAGATCTAGGGGACAATTACGAGCAGTACTTC. This gives the protein CASSQDLGDNYEQYF.

The J gene is TRBJ2-1, the V gene TRBV2; tentative D call: TRBD1 (5 bases). Germline V gene data show CDR1 as SNHLY and CDR2 as FYNNEI. V was shortened by 7 bases and J by 0 bases, with 13 bases between the two germline ends. The CDR3 is 15 residues long. The CDR3 loop reads CASKSTGSSYNEQFF. The CDR3 DNA is TGTGCCAGCAAATCAACAGGTAGCTCCTACAATGAGCAGTTCTTC.

The gene calls are TRBV11-3 and TRBJ1-1; weak D call: TRBD1 (6 bases). The CDR3 extends over 18 amino acids. The germline V gene has CDR1 SGHNT and CDR2 YENEEA. The V end was cut by 5 bases, the J end by 4 bases, with 26 bases between. The CDR3 DNA reads as TGTGCCAGCAGCCCCTCCCTGGGGCGGGGGGGAGGGGGCACTGAAGCTTTCTTT. Translation gives CASSPSLGRGGGGTEAFF.

The chain links TRBV11-3 to TRBJ2-1; D is possibly TRBD2 (5 bases). This CDR3 region has 15 residues. Germline V gene lookup returns CDR1 SGHNT and CDR2 YENEEA. The V gene lost 5 bases and the J gene lost 0 bases, with 11 bases spanning the gap. For the CDR3, the DNA is TGTGCCAGCAGCATAACTAGAGCCTCCTACAATGAGCAGTTCTTC. As protein: CASSITRASYNEQFF.

V and J are TRBV30 and TRBJ1-2, with D possibly TRBD1 on 6 matching bases. Germline lookup yields CDR1 GTSNPN and CDR2 SVGIG (reference sequence). The germline V and J ends were trimmed by 0 bases and 3 bases, with 11 bases remaining between them. This CDR3 spans 14 amino acids. The CDR3 region has the DNA TGTGCCTGGAGTGTTTTTGAGGGGGACTATGGCTACACCTTC. It codes for CAWSVFEGDYGYTF.

J is TRBJ2-3 and V is TRBV19, with 8 positions matching TRBD2. The germline V gene has CDR1 LNHDA and CDR2 SQIVND (reference sequence). The CDR3 has 14 residues. J gave up 5 bases and V 2 bases, and 3 bases lay outside the gene matches. CDR3 region: CASSISGSEDTQYF. The CDR3 coding sequence is TGTGCCAGTAGTATAAGCGGGAGCGAAGATACGCAGTATTTT.

The CDR3 DNA reads TGTGCCAGTAGCACATCTAGTGGCAATGAGCAGTTCTTC. As protein: CASSTSSGNEQFF. V and J are TRBV19 and TRBJ2-1; D gene ambiguous. CDR1 and CDR2 (germline): LNHDA, SQIVND (reference sequence). This CDR3 is 13 amino acids long. V lost 6 bases, J lost 6 bases, and 12 bases lay in between.

The J gene is TRBJ2-5, the V gene TRBV7-2; D call uncertain. V lost 3 bases, J lost 2 bases, and 7 bases lay in between. The germline V gene encodes CDR1 SGHTA and CDR2 FQGNSA. The CDR3 has 13 amino acids. In DNA, the CDR3 is TGTGCCAGCAGCTTCCTTGTACAAGAGACCCAGTACTTC. This translates into CASSFLVQETQYF.